The 20 T cell receptor beta chains presented below share a single source sample, sequenced in a study of T cells after yellow fever vaccination. MiXCR, run by TCRdb on the 5' RACE reads, gives a single entry per CDR3 protein. The data hold 300,000 to 400,000 distinct CDR3 sequences, with roughly 8.3% observed a single time. Sequenced here: PBMCs, sampled approximately 47 days after the first yellow fever vaccination. The source of these receptors is a young man who received the YFV17D yellow fever vaccine.

This clonotype appeared a few times. V is TRBV12-3 or TRBV12-4 and J is TRBJ2-2; a possible D gene is TRBD2 (6 bases). V lost 1 base, J lost 11 bases, and 17 bases lay in between. The CDR3 totals 15 residues. In nucleotides, the CDR3 is TGTGCCAGCAGTTTAGGTCTAGCGAGGGGCGGAGAGCTGTTTTTT. Its protein product is CASSLGLARGGELFF.

This clonotype showed up just a few times. The gene calls are TRBV15 and TRBJ2-3; the match to TRBD2 covers 7 bases. The junction had 11 bases not matched to a gene; V was cut back by 2 bases and J by 6 bases. The CDR3 has 16 amino acids. CDR1 LNHNV and CDR2 YYDKDF come from the germline V gene (reference sequence). The CDR3 sequence: CATSRTSDQPRDTQYF. The CDR3 region has the DNA TGTGCCACCAGCAGAACTAGCGACCAGCCTAGGGATACGCAGTATTTT.

The V gene is TRBV20-1, the J gene TRBJ1-1; weak D call: TRBD1 (5 bases). V lost 0 bases, J lost 4 bases, and 18 bases lay in between. This CDR3 contains 16 residues. Germline lookup yields CDR1 DFQATT and CDR2 SNEGSKA (reference sequence). The CDR3 DNA sequence: TGCAGTGCTAGAGATCCCATGGCAGGGAAGGGCACTGAAGCTTTCTTT. Protein: CSARDPMAGKGTEAFF.

This clonotype appeared many times. CDR3 residues: CASSLTSGVSYNEQFF. The CDR3 region has the DNA TGTGCCAGCAGCTTGACTAGCGGGGTCTCCTACAATGAGCAGTTCTTC. V is TRBV7-2 and J is TRBJ2-1, with 11 bases aligning to TRBD2. Germline V gene lookup returns CDR1 SGHTA and CDR2 FQGNSA. This CDR3 has 16 residues. Trimming took 3 bases from V and 0 from J; bases not matched to a gene: 1.

The chain carries TRBV28 and TRBJ1-1; TRBD1 matches 7 bases. Trimming removed 1 base from V and 4 bases from J; junction bases left unmatched: 3. CDR1 is MDHEN and CDR2 is SYDVKM in the germline V gene. The CDR3 spans 14 residues. The CDR3 here is CASSLSSGGTEAFF. CDR3 in DNA: TGTGCCAGCAGTTTATCGTCAGGGGGCACTGAAGCTTTCTTT.

The chain is built from TRBV20-1 and TRBJ2-1; 8 bases match TRBD1. Germline V gene data show CDR1 as DFQATT and CDR2 as SNEGSKA (reference sequence). The V gene end was trimmed by 1 base and the J gene end by 10 bases; junction bases not matched to a gene: 6. The CDR3 sequence is 13 residues long. The CDR3: CSARAEQGGEQFF. In DNA, the CDR3 is TGCAGTGCTAGAGCAGAACAGGGGGGAGAGCAGTTCTTC.

This clonotype was seen ten or more times. The chain recombines TRBV10-3 with TRBJ2-3; 10 bases are a match to TRBD2. Germline assignment: CDR1 ENHRY and CDR2 SYGVKD. The CDR3 extends over 16 amino acids. J lost 2 bases, V lost 4 bases, and 6 bases had no gene match. Here the CDR3 DNA reads TGTGCCATCAGTGGCTCTAGCGGGGGTTACACAGATACGCAGTATTTT. Protein product: CAISGSSGGYTDTQYF.

The chain joins TRBV20-1 to TRBJ2-7, with no clear D. The germline gives CDR1 DFQATT, CDR2 SNEGSKA (reference sequence). Trimming cost V 1 base and J 2 bases, with 9 bases left between them. CDR3 length: 13 amino acids. The CDR3 DNA reads as TGCAGTGCTAGAGGGTCGAGCGCCTACGAGCAGTACGTC. Protein product: CSARGSSAYEQYV.

J is TRBJ1-1 and V is TRBV7-9; 11 bases map to TRBD1. The CDR3 consists of 17 residues. The V gene's germline CDR1 is SEHNR and CDR2 FQNEAQ (reference sequence). Trimming cost V 5 bases and J 6 bases; bases outside gene matches: 14. CDR3 sequence (DNA): TGTGCCAGCAGCCTACTTGGCTGGACAGGGGGCTTGGCTGAAGCTTTCTTT. It encodes CASSLLGWTGGLAEAFF. The full variable domain, with the rest looked up from reference TRBV7-9 and TRBJ1-1, is DTGVSQNPRHKITKRGQNVTFRCDPISEHNRLYWYRQTLGQGPEFLTYFQNEAQLEKSRLLSDRFSAERPKGSFSTLEIQRTEQGDSAMYLCASSLLGWTGGLAEAFFGQGTRLTVV.

This clonotype was seen a handful of times. V gene TRBV20-1 combines with J gene TRBJ2-3, with TRBD1 matching 8 bases. This CDR3 has 14 amino acids. The V segment lost 5 bases and the J segment 4 bases; nucleotides outside the gene matches: 8. CDR1 is DFQATT and CDR2 is SNEGSKA in the germline V gene (reference sequence). This CDR3 reads CSARETGDPDTQYF. CDR3 DNA: TGCAGTGCTCGGGAGACAGGGGACCCAGATACGCAGTATTTT.

This clonotype showed up just a few times. The chain links TRBV20-1 to TRBJ2-3; 9 bases align to TRBD2. In germline, CDR1 is DFQATT, CDR2 SNEGSKA (reference sequence). With V trimmed by 7 bases and J by 2 bases, 7 bases remained unmatched. CDR3 length equals 14 residues. The CDR3 loop reads CSGPRGGNTDTQYF. CDR3 nucleotide sequence: TGCAGTGGGCCGCGGGGGGGCAACACAGATACGCAGTATTTT.

A remark on this clonotype: Mismatch with germline at one junction end may stem from a read error. The CDR3 DNA sequence: TGTGCCGGCAGCTTAAGACTAGCGGGGCCTTACAATGAGCAGTTCTTC. This translates into CAGSLRLAGPYNEQFF. The V and J genes are TRBV7-2 and TRBJ2-1; 11 bases fit TRBD2. Germline assignment: CDR1 SGHTA and CDR2 FQGNSA. The CDR3 extends over 16 amino acids.

This clonotype was counted between two and nine times. J is TRBJ2-3 and V is TRBV5-1, with 7 bases matching TRBD1. Germline V gene lookup returns CDR1 SGHRS and CDR2 YFSETQ. The ends lost 4 bases at V and 5 bases at J; junction bases unmatched: 10. The CDR3 spans 15 residues. The CDR3 spells CASSQGGHNRDTQYF. In DNA form, the CDR3 reads TGCGCCAGCAGCCAAGGGGGCCACAATAGAGATACGCAGTATTTT.

The chain links TRBV7-2 to TRBJ1-2; D remains unclear. V was clipped by 1 base and J by 8 bases, with 20 bases between them. Per the germline V gene, CDR1 is SGHTA and CDR2 is FQGNSA. CDR3 length equals 16 residues. CDR3 in amino acids: CASSLGVYRRIGGYTF. CDR3 coding DNA: TGTGCCAGCAGCTTAGGGGTTTATAGAAGAATAGGAGGCTACACCTTC.

This clonotype was seen many times. The genes are TRBV7-2 and TRBJ1-4, with D possibly matching TRBD1 (6 bases). This CDR3 comprises 14 residues. The germline CDR1 and CDR2 sequences are SGHTA and FQGNSA. The ends were cut back, 5 bases at V and 10 bases at J, with 17 bases in the middle. CDR3 coding DNA: TGTGCCAGCAGCCCTCGGGGGGGGGCCGGAAAACTGTTTTTT. Residues: CASSPRGGAGKLFF.

There are a few counts of this clonotype. The V call is TRBV5-8, the J call TRBJ2-1, with 7 bases identical to TRBD1. V lost 4 bases, J lost 4 bases, and 5 bases stayed unmatched. Germline V lookup: CDR1 SGHTS, CDR2 YDEGEE. The CDR3 spans 14 residues. Here the CDR3 reads CASSRGQEYNEQFF. The CDR3 bases are TGTGCCAGCAGCCGTGGACAGGAATACAATGAGCAGTTCTTC.

This clonotype was seen more than once but under ten times. The chain recombines TRBV7-9 with TRBJ2-3; 7 bases agree with TRBD1. The germline V gene encodes CDR1 SEHNR and CDR2 FQNEAQ (reference sequence). The V and J ends lost 4 bases and 7 bases, in that order; junction bases with no gene match: 11. The CDR3 is 15 amino acids. DNA for the CDR3: TGTGCCAGCAGCTGGAAGCTGGGACAGCCGCATACGCAGTATTTT. Its translation is CASSWKLGQPHTQYF. The full variable domain, completed using reference TRBV7-9 and TRBJ2-3, is DTGVSQNPRHKITKRGQNVTFRCDPISEHNRLYWYRQTLGQGPEFLTYFQNEAQLEKSRLLSDRFSAERPKGSFSTLEIQRTEQGDSAMYLCASSWKLGQPHTQYFGPGTRLTVL.

In this sample, this clonotype turned up a few times. V is TRBV5-1 and J is TRBJ1-2; TRBD1 matches at 7 bases. The CDR3 runs to 16 residues. V shed 5 bases and J 3 bases; nucleotides not matched to a gene: 13. CDR1 and CDR2 (germline): SGHRS, YFSETQ. CDR3: CASSPRTGAPDYGYTF. For the CDR3, the DNA is TGCGCCAGCAGTCCTAGAACAGGGGCACCGGACTATGGCTACACCTTC.

This clonotype was counted only a few times. The V and J genes are TRBV7-9 and TRBJ2-5, with D unclear. Trimming stripped 1 base from V and 5 bases from J, with 8 bases between. This CDR3 is built from 13 residues. Germline V lookup: CDR1 SEHNR, CDR2 FQNEAQ (reference sequence). The CDR3 nucleotides read TGTGCCAGCAGCTTAGATATGGTGGAGACCCAGTACTTC. Translation gives CASSLDMVETQYF.

This clonotype was seen many times. V and J are TRBV10-3 and TRBJ2-7, with no clear D. The CDR3 runs 13 residues. V gave up 3 bases and J gave up 5 bases, with 11 bases separating them. The germline V gene encodes CDR1 ENHRY and CDR2 SYGVKD. This CDR3 reads CAISEELLDEQYV. CDR3 coding DNA: TGTGCCATCAGTGAAGAGCTCCTAGACGAGCAGTACGTC.